The rows below give T cell receptor beta chains drawn from one sample of a study of T-cell reconstitution after alpha-beta-depleted transplantation in children. From the PCR reads, TCRdb called clonotypes with MiXCR, one entry per CDR3 protein. The data contain hundreds of thousands of distinct CDR3 sequences, over 9.5% of them singletons. Sequences were derived from PBMCs, sampled before TCRalphabeta/CD19-depleted stem cell transplant. All receptors derive from a child aged 2 to 15 with inherited bone marrow failure, due to receive a stem cell transplant. CDR3s include the opening cysteine and the closing phenylalanine or tryptophan. Each record gives: clone size, D gene, V gene, J gene, CDR3 protein, CDR3 DNA. D genes are given only for firm matches. Size tells how often a clone was seen (once, few, many) or the class of an expanded clone, and some rows leave it out.

NA	NA	TRBV5-1	TRBJ2-2	CASGPANTGELFF	TGCGCCAGCGGCCCAGCCAACACCGGGGAGCTGTTTTTT
many	TRBD2	TRBV29-1	TRBJ2-1	CSVEAGSGHNEQFF	TGCAGCGTTGAAGCCGGTAGCGGGCACAATGAGCAGTTCTTC
many	TRBD1	TRBV20-1	TRBJ1-1	CSARESRGRIGAFF	TGCAGTGCTAGAGAAAGTAGGGGGCGCATCGGTGCTTTCTTT
many	TRBD2	TRBV27	TRBJ2-1	CASSLSPGTSGSVNEQFF	TGTGCCAGCAGTTTATCGCCTGGGACTAGCGGGAGTGTCAATGAGCAGTTCTTC
many	NA	TRBV6-5	TRBJ2-7	CASSYYDEQYF	TGTGCCAGCAGTTACTACGACGAGCAGTACTTC
few	NA	TRBV19	TRBJ2-5	CASADGTKETQYF	TGTGCCAGTGCGGACGGGACCAAAGAGACCCAGTACTTC
NA	TRBD2	TRBV4-1	TRBJ2-3	CASSQDGIAGGVTDTQYF	TGCGCCAGCAGCCAAGATGGTATTGCGGGAGGGGTCACAGATACGCAGTATTTT
many	TRBD2	TRBV4-2	TRBJ2-2	CASSPSGRETGELFF	TGTGCCAGCAGCCCTAGCGGGAGGGAAACCGGGGAGCTGTTTTTT
many	NA	TRBV29-1	TRBJ2-1	CSVEDAVGFNEQFF	TGCAGCGTTGAGGACGCCGTGGGGTTCAATGAGCAGTTCTTC
many	NA	TRBV12-3/TRBV12-4	TRBJ1-5	CASSSPGLVQPQHF	TGTGCCAGCAGTTCCCCGGGGTTAGTTCAGCCCCAGCATTTT
many	TRBD1	TRBV12-3/TRBV12-4	TRBJ1-1	CASSRRTGGMNTEAFF	TGTGCCAGCAGTCGAAGGACAGGGGGCATGAACACTGAAGCTTTCTTT
few	TRBD2	TRBV28	TRBJ2-7	CASKNEIIAGGNYEQYF	TGTGCCAGCAAAAACGAGATTATAGCGGGGGGTAACTACGAGCAGTACTTC
many	NA	TRBV25-1	TRBJ1-6	CASSDGDVPSPLHF	TGTGCCAGCAGTGATGGGGACGTGCCTTCACCCCTCCACTTT
many	TRBD1	TRBV5-8	TRBJ2-7	CASTLTGTGVYEQYF	TGTGCCAGCACCTTAACCGGGACAGGGGTCTACGAGCAGTACTTC
few	NA	TRBV24-1	TRBJ1-2	CATSDLHPGSYGYTF	TGTGCCACCAGTGATTTACACCCCGGGAGCTATGGCTACACCTTC
many	NA	TRBV6-4	TRBJ2-1	CASSDSSYNEQFF	TGTGCCAGCAGTGACAGCTCCTACAATGAGCAGTTCTTC
many	NA	TRBV7-2	TRBJ1-2	CASSLAGTGGYTF	TGTGCCAGCAGCTTAGCAGGGACTGGCGGCTACACCTTC
few	NA	TRBV27	TRBJ2-3	CASSLSPKSTDTQYF	TGTGCCAGCAGTTTATCACCCAAAAGCACAGATACGCAGTATTTT